Sequencing of this T cell receptor (beta chain) was carried out in a study of shared clonotypes between healthy human individuals. Findings and caveats of the study: Represented diversity, genetic and exposure-history alike, was limited by few donors. With several donors compared, approximately 5.5% of naive CD4 clonotypes were shared.

Germline V gene data show CDR1 as SGHDT and CDR2 as YYEEEE. The CDR3 has 14 amino acids. V dropped 0 bases and J dropped 5 bases, with 8 bases sitting between them. The naive CD8 subset, CD45RO-negative cells positively selected for CCR7, excluded terminally differentiated effector memory CD45RA+ cells. Adults of Caucasian background living in Nashville, Tennessee made up all donors. This clone was detected only once. The antigen remains unidentified. The data were produced by immunoSEQ multiplex PCR, yet TCRdb's version contains in-frame clones alone and is incomplete. The sample includes around 1,900,000 clones, 85% to 95% of them seen just once.

This TCR came from a man aged 18 to 30 in good health. Some clones in this sample may be carry-over from other donors' samples. The specimen sequenced was naive CD8+ T cells from PBMCs. The chain is built from TRBV5-6 and TRBJ1-4; D gene uncertain. CDR3 nucleotide sequence: TGTGCCAGCAGCTTGGCGGCGGCCAATGAAAAACTGTTTTTT. This codes for CASSLAAANEKLFF.